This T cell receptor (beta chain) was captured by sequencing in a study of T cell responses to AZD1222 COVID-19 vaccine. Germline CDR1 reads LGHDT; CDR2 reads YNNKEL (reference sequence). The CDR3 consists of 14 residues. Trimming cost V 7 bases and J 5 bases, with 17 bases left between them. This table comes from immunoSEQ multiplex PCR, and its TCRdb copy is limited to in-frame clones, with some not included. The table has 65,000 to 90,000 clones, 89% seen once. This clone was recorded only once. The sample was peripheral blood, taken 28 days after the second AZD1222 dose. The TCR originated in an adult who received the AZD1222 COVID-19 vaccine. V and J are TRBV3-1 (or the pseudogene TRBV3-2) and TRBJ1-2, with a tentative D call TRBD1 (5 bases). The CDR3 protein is CASTPSRGAYGYTF. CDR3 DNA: TGTGCCAGCACCCCATCGAGGGGAGCGTATGGCTACACCTTC.